This T cell receptor (beta chain) was recorded in a study of T cell repertoires in cytomegalovirus infection. General observations from the study: Carriers of CMV and the relevant HLA type were discriminated by public TCR beta frequency. The response measured ex vivo was dominated by TCR beta clonotypes (HLA-C-restricted and CMV-specific).

Turning to this clonotype: Antigen unknown.

CDR1 is MDHEN and CDR2 is SYDVKM in the germline V gene. This CDR3 region has 18 residues. V gave up 3 bases and J gave up 6 bases, with 21 bases separating them. TCRdb independently ran MiXCR on the reads; one entry per CDR3 protein. The sample holds around 260,000 distinct CDR3 sequences; less than 9.5% are singletons and the top ten take more than 13%. The chain has TRBV28 and TRBJ1-6, with TRBD1 as a possible D gene (6 bases). The material sequenced was PBMCs. The TCR was taken from a human donor in good health (CMV status not recorded). Some clones in this sample may be carry-over from other donors' samples. CDR3 sequence (DNA): TGTGCCAGCAGTTTTGTTCTCGGCGGGGGGCCTCGTAATTCACCCCTCCACTTT. Amino acids: CASSFVLGGGPRNSPLHF.